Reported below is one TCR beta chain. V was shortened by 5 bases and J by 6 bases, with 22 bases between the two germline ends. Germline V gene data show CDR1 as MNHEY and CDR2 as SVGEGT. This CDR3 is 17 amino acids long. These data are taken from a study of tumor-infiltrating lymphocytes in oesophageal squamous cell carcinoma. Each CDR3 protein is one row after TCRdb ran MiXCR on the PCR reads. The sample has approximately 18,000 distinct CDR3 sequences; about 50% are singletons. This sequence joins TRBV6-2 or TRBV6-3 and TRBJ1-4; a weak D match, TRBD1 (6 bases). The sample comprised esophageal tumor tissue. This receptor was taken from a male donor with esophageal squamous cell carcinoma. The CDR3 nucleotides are TGTGCCAGCAGTCCCAAGATCTTGGGGGCGCGGGATGAAAAACTGTTTTTT. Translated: CASSPKILGARDEKLFF.